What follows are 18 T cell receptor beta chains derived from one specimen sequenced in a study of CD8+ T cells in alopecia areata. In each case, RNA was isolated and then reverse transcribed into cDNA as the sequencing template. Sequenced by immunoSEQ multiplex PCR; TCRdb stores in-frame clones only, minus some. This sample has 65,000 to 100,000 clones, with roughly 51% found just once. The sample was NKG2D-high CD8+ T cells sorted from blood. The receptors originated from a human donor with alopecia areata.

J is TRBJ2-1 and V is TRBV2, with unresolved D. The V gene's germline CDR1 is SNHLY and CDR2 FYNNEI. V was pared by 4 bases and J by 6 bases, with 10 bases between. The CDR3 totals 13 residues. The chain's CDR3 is CASSGTFSNEQFF. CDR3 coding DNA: TGTGCCAGCAGTGGGACCTTTAGCAATGAGCAGTTCTTC.

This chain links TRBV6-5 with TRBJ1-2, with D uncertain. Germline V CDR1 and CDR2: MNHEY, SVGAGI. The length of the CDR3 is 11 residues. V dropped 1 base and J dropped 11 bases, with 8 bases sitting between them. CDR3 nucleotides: TGTGCCAGCAGTTACTTGGAGTGGTACACCTTC. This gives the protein CASSYLEWYTF.

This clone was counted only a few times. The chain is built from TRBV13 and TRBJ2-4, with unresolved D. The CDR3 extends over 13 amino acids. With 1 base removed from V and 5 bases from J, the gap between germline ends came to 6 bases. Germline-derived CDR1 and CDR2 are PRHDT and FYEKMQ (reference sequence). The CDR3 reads CASSLEGENIQYF. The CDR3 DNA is TGTGCCAGCAGCTTAGAGGGTGAAAACATTCAGTACTTC.

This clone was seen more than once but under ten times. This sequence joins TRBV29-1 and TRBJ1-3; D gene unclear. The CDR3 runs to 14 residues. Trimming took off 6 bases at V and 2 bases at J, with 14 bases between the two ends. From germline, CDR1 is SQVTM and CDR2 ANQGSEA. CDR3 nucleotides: TGCAGCGTGAAAGGGTACGAAACTGGAAACACCATATATTTT. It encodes CSVKGYETGNTIYF.

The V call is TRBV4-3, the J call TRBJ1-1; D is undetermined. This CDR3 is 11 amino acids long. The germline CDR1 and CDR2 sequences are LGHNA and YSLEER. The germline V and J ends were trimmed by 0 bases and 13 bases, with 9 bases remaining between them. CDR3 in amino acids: CASSQDRKLFF. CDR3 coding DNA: TGCGCCAGCAGCCAAGATAGAAAGCTTTTCTTT.

For the CDR3, the DNA is TGCAGCGTTGAAAAGGACAGGGGACCAGATACGCAGTATTTT. Protein product: CSVEKDRGPDTQYF. The chain uses TRBV29-1 and TRBJ2-3; 9 nucleotides agree with TRBD1. This CDR3 has 14 residues. Germline V gives CDR1 SQVTM, CDR2 ANQGSEA. With V trimmed by 2 bases and J by 4 bases, 4 bases remained unmatched.

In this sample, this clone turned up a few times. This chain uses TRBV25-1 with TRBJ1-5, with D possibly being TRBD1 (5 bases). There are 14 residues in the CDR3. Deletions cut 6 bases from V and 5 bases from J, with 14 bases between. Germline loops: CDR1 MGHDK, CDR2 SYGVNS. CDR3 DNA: TGTGCCAGCAGCGATGGGGCCGGGCATCAGCCCCAGCATTTT. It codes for CASSDGAGHQPQHF. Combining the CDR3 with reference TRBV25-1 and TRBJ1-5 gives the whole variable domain EADIYQTPRYLVIGTGKKITLECSQTMGHDKMYWYQQDPGMELHLIHYSYGVNSTEKGDLSSESTVSRIRTEHFPLTLESARPSHTSQYLCASSDGAGHQPQHFGDGTRLSIL.

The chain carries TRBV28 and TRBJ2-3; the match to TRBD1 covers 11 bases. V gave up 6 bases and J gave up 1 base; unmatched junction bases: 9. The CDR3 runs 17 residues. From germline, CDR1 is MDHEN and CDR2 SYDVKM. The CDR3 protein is CASRTGQGAIGTDTQYF. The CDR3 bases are TGTGCCAGCAGGACTGGACAGGGGGCCATTGGCACAGATACGCAGTATTTT.

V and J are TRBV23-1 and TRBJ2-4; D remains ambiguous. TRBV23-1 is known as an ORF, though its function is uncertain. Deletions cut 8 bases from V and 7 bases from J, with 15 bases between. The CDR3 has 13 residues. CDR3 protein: CASSLSRANIQYF. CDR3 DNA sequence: TGCGCCAGCTCCCTGTCCCGGGCTAACATTCAGTACTTC.

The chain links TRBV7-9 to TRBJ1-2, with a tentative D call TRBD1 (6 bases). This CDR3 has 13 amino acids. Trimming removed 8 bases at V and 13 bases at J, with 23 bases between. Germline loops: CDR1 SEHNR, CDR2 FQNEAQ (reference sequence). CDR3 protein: CASGGSDPELPTF. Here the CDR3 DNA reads TGTGCCAGCGGGGGCTCGGACCCTGAGTTGCCCACCTTC.

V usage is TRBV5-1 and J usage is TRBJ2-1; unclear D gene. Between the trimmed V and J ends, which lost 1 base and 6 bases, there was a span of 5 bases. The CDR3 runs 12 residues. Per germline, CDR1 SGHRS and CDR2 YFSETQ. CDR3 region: CASSLIVNEQFF. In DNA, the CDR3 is TGCGCCAGCAGCTTGATAGTCAATGAGCAGTTCTTC. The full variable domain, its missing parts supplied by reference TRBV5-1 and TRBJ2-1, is KAGVTQTPRYLIKTRGQQVTLSCSPISGHRSVSWYQQTPGQGLQFLFEYFSETQRNKGNFPGRFSGRQFSNSRSEMNVSTLELGDSALYLCASSLIVNEQFFGPGTRLTVL.

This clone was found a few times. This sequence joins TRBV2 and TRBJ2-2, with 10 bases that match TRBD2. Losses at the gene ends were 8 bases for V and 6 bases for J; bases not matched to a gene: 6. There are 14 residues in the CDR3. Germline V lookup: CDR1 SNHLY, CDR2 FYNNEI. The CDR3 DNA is TGTGCCAGCTCTCTAGCGGGGGAGGCCGGGGAGCTGTTTTTT. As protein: CASSLAGEAGELFF.

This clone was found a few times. CDR3: CSVEARSGASYEQYF. CDR3 bases: TGCAGCGTTGAAGCTCGGAGCGGAGCCTCCTACGAGCAGTACTTC. The chain uses TRBV29-1 and TRBJ2-7, with a tentative D call TRBD2 (5 bases). With 1 base removed from V and 0 bases from J, the gap between germline ends came to 13 bases. The CDR3 extends over 15 amino acids. Germline lookup yields CDR1 SQVTM and CDR2 ANQGSEA.

The CDR3 protein is CAWSVGELLSYNEQFF. The DNA of the CDR3 is TGTGCCTGGAGTGTAGGGGAACTCCTCTCCTACAATGAGCAGTTCTTC. V is TRBV30 and J is TRBJ2-1, with D perhaps TRBD1 (5 bases). Trimming stripped 0 bases from V and 0 bases from J, with 12 bases between. Germline V gene data show CDR1 as GTSNPN and CDR2 as SVGIG (reference sequence). This CDR3 comprises 16 residues.

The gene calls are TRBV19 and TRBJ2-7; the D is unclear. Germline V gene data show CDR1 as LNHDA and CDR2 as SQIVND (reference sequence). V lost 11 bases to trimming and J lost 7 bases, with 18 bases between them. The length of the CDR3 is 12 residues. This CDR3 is CAGNSGSGEQYF. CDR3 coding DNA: TGTGCCGGCAACTCCGGCTCGGGTGAGCAGTACTTC.

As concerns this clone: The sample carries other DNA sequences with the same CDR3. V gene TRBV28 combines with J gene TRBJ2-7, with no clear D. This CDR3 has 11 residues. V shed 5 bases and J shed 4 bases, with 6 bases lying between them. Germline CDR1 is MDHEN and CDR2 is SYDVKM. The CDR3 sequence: CASSLGYEQYF. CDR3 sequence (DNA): TGTGCCAGCAGTCTAGGTTACGAGCAGTACTTC.

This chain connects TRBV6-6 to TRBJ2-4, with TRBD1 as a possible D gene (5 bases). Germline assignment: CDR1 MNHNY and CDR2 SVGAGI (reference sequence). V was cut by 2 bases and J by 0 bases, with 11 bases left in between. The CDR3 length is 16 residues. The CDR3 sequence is CASSYTTELAKNIQYF. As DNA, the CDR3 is TGTGCCAGCAGTTACACGACAGAACTAGCCAAAAACATTCAGTACTTC.

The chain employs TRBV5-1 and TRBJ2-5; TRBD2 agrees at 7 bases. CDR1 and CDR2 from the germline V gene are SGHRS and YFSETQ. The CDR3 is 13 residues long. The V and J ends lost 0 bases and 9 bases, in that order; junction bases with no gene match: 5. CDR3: CASSLAREWSQYF. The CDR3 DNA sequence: TGCGCCAGCAGCTTGGCGCGGGAGTGGTCCCAGTACTTC.